This is a list of T cell receptor beta chains from one sample in a study of a mutant IDH1 vaccine in newly diagnosed glioma. The antigens for these receptors are not known. The table came from immunoSEQ multiplex PCR; TCRdb's copy has only in-frame clones and leaves some out. In the table there are 90,000 to 100,000 clones, about 90% of which are singletons. The specimen was PBMCs, collected from a glioma patient whose treatment included an IDH1 peptide vaccine. All receptors derive from a woman aged 45-65 years with glioma. Both conserved end residues are part of each CDR3. A D gene is named only where the DNA matches it firmly. Clone size is shown for a subset of rows, as once, few, many or a class of expanded clone.

>-|TRBJ1-4|TRBV9|-
CASSNRAGGGNEKLFF
TGTGCCAGCAGCAACCGGGCCGGTGGTGGTAATGAAAAACTGTTTTTT
>-|TRBJ1-3|TRBV29-1|-
CSVGSGYYSGNTIYF
TGCAGCGTTGGATCAGGGTACTACTCTGGAAACACCATATATTTT
>-|TRBJ1-3|TRBV2|-
CASSGDRRNSGNTIYF
TGTGCCAGCAGTGGCGACAGGAGAAACTCTGGAAACACCATATATTTT
>TRBD1|TRBJ2-3|TRBV19|-
CATNRGLPTDTQYF
TGTGCCACCAACAGGGGTCTCCCCACAGATACGCAGTATTTT
>-|TRBJ2-3|TRBV4-1|-
CASSPWGDTQYF
TGCGCCAGCAGCCCCTGGGGGGATACGCAGTATTTT
>TRBD2|TRBJ2-3|TRBV7-7|-
CASSLGTSARTDTQYF
TGTGCTAGCAGCTTAGGAACTAGCGCCCGCACAGATACGCAGTATTTT
>TRBD1|TRBJ2-7|TRBV5-8|-
CASSPALWTGGKTYEQYF
TGTGCCAGCAGCCCGGCGTTATGGACAGGGGGAAAAACCTACGAGCAGTACTTC
>-|TRBJ1-1|TRBV16|-
CASSQSSSRNTEAFF
TGTGCCAGCAGCCAATCCTCATCCAGGAACACTGAAGCTTTCTTT
>-|TRBJ1-2|TRBV10-3|-
CAISEFSRQTGEYGYTF
TGTGCCATCAGTGAATTCTCCCGCCAGACAGGCGAATATGGCTACACCTTC
>TRBD2|TRBJ2-7|TRBV27|-
CASRALAGVEQYF
TGTGCCAGCAGGGCCCTAGCGGGGGTTGAGCAGTACTTC
>-|TRBJ2-2|TRBV6-4|-
CASSPEWDTGELFF
TGTGCCAGCAGTCCGGAGTGGGACACCGGGGAGCTGTTTTTT
>-|TRBJ2-3|TRBV9|-
CASSVETDTQYF
TGTGCCAGCAGCGTAGAGACAGATACGCAGTATTTT
>-|TRBJ2-7|TRBV5-6|-
CASSLKGKYEQYF
TGTGCCAGCAGCTTGAAAGGAAAGTACGAGCAGTACTTC
>TRBD1|TRBJ2-2|TRBV5-1|-
CASSTDRGRTGELFF
TGCGCCAGCAGCACGGACAGGGGGCGCACCGGGGAGCTGTTTTTT
>-|TRBJ1-1|TRBV10-2|few
CASSAWRGGTRGTEAFF
TGCGCCAGCAGTGCATGGCGTGGTGGGACCCGAGGCACTGAAGCTTTCTTT
>-|TRBJ2-1|TRBV7-2|-
CASSLSGHYNEQFF
TGTGCCAGCAGCCTCTCGGGACACTACAATGAGCAGTTCTTC
>-|TRBJ1-1|TRBV6-5|-
CASSSGGGMNTEAFF
TGTGCCAGCAGCAGCGGGGGGGGTATGAACACTGAAGCTTTCTTT
>TRBD2|TRBJ2-1|TRBV9|-
CASSPRTGAGPFDEQFF
TGTGCCAGCAGCCCACGTACAGGAGCGGGACCTTTCGATGAGCAGTTCTTC
>TRBD2|TRBJ2-7|TRBV14|-
CASSHASGFYEQYF
TGTGCCAGCAGCCACGCTAGCGGGTTTTACGAGCAGTACTTC
>TRBD2|TRBJ2-3|TRBV6-5|-
CASRDSGRSTDTQYF
TGTGCCAGCAGGGATAGCGGGAGGTCCACAGATACGCAGTATTTT
>-|TRBJ1-2|TRBV18|-
CASSRVLGDYGYTF
TGTGCCAGCTCGCGGGTTCTGGGGGACTATGGCTACACCTTC
>-|TRBJ2-2|TRBV19|-
CASKGRYGELFF
TGTGCCAGTAAGGGCCGTTACGGGGAGCTGTTTTTT
>-|TRBJ1-5|TRBV12-5|-
CASSFGGNQPQHF
TGTGCTAGTAGTTTTGGGGGCAATCAGCCCCAGCATTTT